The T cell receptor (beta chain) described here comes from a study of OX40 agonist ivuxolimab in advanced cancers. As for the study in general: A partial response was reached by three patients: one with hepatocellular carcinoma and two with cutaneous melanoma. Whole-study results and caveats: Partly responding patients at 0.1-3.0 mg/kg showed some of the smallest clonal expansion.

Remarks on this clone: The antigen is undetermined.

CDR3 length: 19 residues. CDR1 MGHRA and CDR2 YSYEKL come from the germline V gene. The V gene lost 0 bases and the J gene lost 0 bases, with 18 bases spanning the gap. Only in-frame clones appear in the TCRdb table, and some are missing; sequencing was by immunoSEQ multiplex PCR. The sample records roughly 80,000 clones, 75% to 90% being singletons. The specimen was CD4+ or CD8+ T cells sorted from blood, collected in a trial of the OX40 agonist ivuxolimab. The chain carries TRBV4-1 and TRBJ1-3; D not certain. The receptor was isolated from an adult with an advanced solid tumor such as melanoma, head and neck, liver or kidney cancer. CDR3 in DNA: TGCGCCAGCAGCCAAGAATTGAGACGGACCCTTCGCTCTGGAAACACCATATATTTT. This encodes CASSQELRRTLRSGNTIYF.